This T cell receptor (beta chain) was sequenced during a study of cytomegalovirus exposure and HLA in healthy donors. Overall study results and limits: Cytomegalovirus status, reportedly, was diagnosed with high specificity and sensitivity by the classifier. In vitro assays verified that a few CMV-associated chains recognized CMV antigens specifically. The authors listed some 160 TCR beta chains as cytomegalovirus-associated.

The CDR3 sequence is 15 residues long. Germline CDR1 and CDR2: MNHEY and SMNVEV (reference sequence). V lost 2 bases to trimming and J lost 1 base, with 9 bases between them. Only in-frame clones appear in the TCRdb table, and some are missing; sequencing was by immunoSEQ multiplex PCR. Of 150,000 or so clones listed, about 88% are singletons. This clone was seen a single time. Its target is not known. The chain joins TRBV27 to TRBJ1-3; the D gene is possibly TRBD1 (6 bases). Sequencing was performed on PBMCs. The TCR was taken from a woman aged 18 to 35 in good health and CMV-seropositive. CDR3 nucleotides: TGTGCCAGCAGTTTAGGCAGGGGATCTGGAAACACCATATATTTT. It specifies CASSLGRGSGNTIYF.